What follows are 6 T cell receptor beta chains derived from one specimen sequenced in a study of pediatric ulcerative colitis. Using immunoSEQ multiplex PCR, the repertoire was profiled, and TCRdb retains in-frame clones only, with some absent. Among approximately 32,000 clones listed, roughly four fifths were seen once. Material: blood. The receptors shown here come from a boy aged 5-17 years with severe ulcerative colitis.

Comments on this clone: Mismatch with germline at one junction end may stem from a read error. J is TRBJ1-5 and V is TRBV7-3, with no clear D. Germline-derived CDR1 and CDR2 are SGHTA and FQGTGA. The CDR3 totals 13 residues. The CDR3 reads CASSFSLYQSQHF. The CDR3 nucleotides read TGTGCCAGCAGCTTCTCTCTCTATCAGTCCCAGCATTTT.

The V and J genes are TRBV5-5 and TRBJ1-6; the D gene is possibly TRBD1 (6 bases). There are 14 residues in the CDR3. Germline V gene sequence: CDR1 SGHKS, CDR2 YYEKEE (reference sequence). Deletions cut 5 bases from V and 10 bases from J, with 16 bases between. The CDR3 is CASRLQGVGSPLHF. In DNA form, the CDR3 reads TGTGCCAGCAGACTACAGGGAGTGGGATCACCCCTCCACTTT.

The V gene is TRBV11-3, the J gene TRBJ1-1; D unresolved. The CDR3 sequence is 14 residues long. The V gene lost 1 base and the J gene lost 4 bases, with 10 bases spanning the gap. Germline CDR1 is SGHNT and CDR2 is YENEEA. CDR3 sequence: CASSLGTNPTEAFF. The DNA for the CDR3 is TGTGCCAGCAGCTTAGGAACTAACCCCACTGAAGCTTTCTTT.

The genes are TRBV6-5 and TRBJ2-7; 8 bases agree with TRBD1. The CDR3 sequence is 14 residues long. Germline assignment: CDR1 MNHEY and CDR2 SVGAGI. V lost 6 bases, J lost 7 bases, and 11 bases stayed unmatched. The CDR3 bases are TGTGCCAGCAGGGTTACTACCAGGGGGCGGGAGCAGTACTTC. Its translation: CASRVTTRGREQYF.

Here the CDR3 DNA reads TGCGCCAGCAGCCAAGAGAGCGGGGGGCTTTACGAGCAGTACTTC. Translated, it gives CASSQESGGLYEQYF. This chain links TRBV4-3 with TRBJ2-7, with 9 bases matching TRBD2. V shed 0 bases and J 4 bases; nucleotides not matched to a gene: 4. The CDR3 totals 15 residues. Per germline, CDR1 LGHNA and CDR2 YSLEER.

This chain connects TRBV6-1 to TRBJ2-1; TRBD1 matches at 10 bases. The CDR3 is 14 amino acids. The V and J ends lost 10 bases and 7 bases, in that order; junction bases with no gene match: 10. Germline assignment: CDR1 MNHNS and CDR2 SASEGT. CDR3 nucleotides: TGTGCCACCCAGGGACAGGGGCTTCATAATGAGCAGTTCTTC. Translation: CATQGQGLHNEQFF.